The 14 T cell receptor beta chains listed next were all sequenced from one sample in a study of coeliac disease. Some clones are missing from TCRdb's copy, which holds only in-frame ones; the method was immunoSEQ multiplex PCR. The profile shows roughly 4,700 clones, 65% to 70% of them singletons. The sample comprised lymphocytes from the gut lamina propria. These receptors were collected from a woman in her thirties or forties.

The chain uses TRBV12-5 and TRBJ2-1; tentative D call: TRBD2 (5 bases). Trimming removed 4 bases at V and 8 bases at J, with 18 bases between. The CDR3 extends over 15 amino acids. Looked up from germline, CDR1 is LGHNT and CDR2 is FRNRAP. This chain's CDR3 is CASGSGFGPGDEQFF. The DNA of the CDR3 is TGTGCTAGTGGTTCTGGATTCGGGCCCGGGGATGAGCAGTTCTTC.

The DNA for the CDR3 is TGTGCCAGCAGGTTCACAAGTGACTATGGCTACACCTTC. Encoded protein: CASRFTSDYGYTF. The V and J genes are TRBV27 and TRBJ1-2; D is unresolved. The V gene lost 6 bases and the J gene lost 3 bases, with 11 bases spanning the gap. The CDR3 consists of 13 residues. The V gene's germline CDR1 is MNHEY and CDR2 SMNVEV (reference sequence).

The chain combines TRBV5-1 with TRBJ1-4; TRBD1 agrees at 8 bases. The CDR3 length is 15 residues. The V gene end was trimmed by 5 bases and the J gene end by 5 bases; junction bases not matched to a gene: 8. In germline, CDR1 is SGHRS, CDR2 YFSETQ. CDR3 loop: CASRAPGQENEKLFF. The CDR3 region has the DNA TGCGCCAGCAGGGCTCCGGGACAGGAGAATGAAAAACTGTTTTTT. Full variable domain (outside the CDR3, taken from reference TRBV5-1 and TRBJ1-4): KAGVTQTPRYLIKTRGQQVTLSCSPISGHRSVSWYQQTPGQGLQFLFEYFSETQRNKGNFPGRFSGRQFSNSRSEMNVSTLELGDSALYLCASRAPGQENEKLFFGSGTQLSVL.

This clone was observed once. The J gene is TRBJ2-7, the V gene TRBV10-3; 9 bases are a match to TRBD1. With 7 bases clipped from V and 1 base from J, the junction kept 5 bases outside the gene matches. In germline, CDR1 is ENHRY, CDR2 SYGVKD. The CDR3 sequence is 14 residues long. CDR3 region: CAIMDRGRSYEQYF. CDR3 coding DNA: TGTGCCATCATGGACAGGGGCCGGTCCTACGAGCAGTACTTC.

The V and J genes are TRBV7-9 and TRBJ2-6, with 8 bases fitting TRBD1. CDR1 and CDR2 (germline): SEHNR, FQNEAQ (reference sequence). The length of the CDR3 is 18 residues. Unmatched junction bases numbered 5, after V lost 1 base and J lost 0 bases. The CDR3 DNA is TGTGCCAGCAGCTTAGGAGCAGGGGGCCCCTCTGGGGCCAACGTCCTGACTTTC. It encodes CASSLGAGGPSGANVLTF.

This clone has just a few counts. The chain carries TRBV6-1 and TRBJ2-2; D unresolved. In germline, CDR1 is MNHNS, CDR2 SASEGT. Trimming cost V 1 base and J 4 bases, with 13 bases left between them. There are 16 residues in the CDR3. The CDR3 protein is CASSEVIRPGTGELFF. The DNA of the CDR3 is TGTGCCAGCAGTGAAGTTATTCGGCCGGGCACCGGGGAGCTGTTTTTT.

The rearrangement links TRBV5-4 to TRBJ2-3; 7 bases are a match to TRBD2. Germline V CDR1 and CDR2: SGHNT, YYREEE (reference sequence). CDR3 length: 15 amino acids. Germline trimming cut 2 bases from V and 6 bases from J; bases unmatched to any gene: 9. CDR3 in DNA: TGTGCCAGCAGCTTCCCTCGGGGGGATCAGGATACGCAGTATTTT. It codes for CASSFPRGDQDTQYF.

This clone has only a few counts. This chain joins TRBV19 and TRBJ1-4, with 8 bases matching TRBD1. Germline lookup yields CDR1 LNHDA and CDR2 SQIVND (reference sequence). V gave up 7 bases and J gave up 1 base; unmatched junction bases: 8. There are 16 residues in the CDR3. The CDR3 DNA reads TGTGCCAGTAAACCGGGACAGGCCCGAACTAATGAAAAACTGTTTTTT. Translating gives CASKPGQARTNEKLFF.

This clone was counted between two and nine times. The J gene is TRBJ1-1, the V gene TRBV4-3; maybe TRBD1 (6 bases). Germline values: CDR1 LGHNA, CDR2 YSLEER. Trimming pared 1 base from V and 3 bases from J, leaving 9 bases between. This CDR3 contains 14 residues. CDR3 nucleotide sequence: TGCGCCAGCAGCCAAGTGAACAGGGACACTGAAGCTTTCTTT. Translated, it gives CASSQVNRDTEAFF.

The chain employs TRBV4-3 and TRBJ2-1; 10 bases are a match to TRBD2. Germline V lookup: CDR1 LGHNA, CDR2 YSLEER. The CDR3 spans 16 residues. The trim removed 0 bases at V and 7 bases at J, leaving 6 bases unmatched. CDR3 sequence: CASSQEPLAGVNEQFF. The CDR3 bases are TGCGCCAGCAGCCAAGAGCCGCTAGCGGGAGTGAATGAGCAGTTCTTC.

The CDR3 loop is CASSLSDRSNQPQHF. DNA of the CDR3: TGTGCCAGCAGTTTGTCGGACAGGAGCAATCAGCCCCAGCATTTT. The genes are TRBV28 and TRBJ1-5; the match to TRBD1 covers 7 bases. Germline loops: CDR1 MDHEN, CDR2 SYDVKM. The CDR3 totals 15 residues. The ends lost 3 bases at V and 1 base at J; junction bases unmatched: 3.

This clone is termed medium-sized. The rearrangement uses TRBV7-2 and TRBJ1-3, with TRBD1 as a possible D gene (5 bases). Germline CDR1 and CDR2: SGHTA and FQGNSA. CDR3 length: 15 amino acids. Trimming stripped 5 bases from V and 0 bases from J, with 11 bases between. CDR3 sequence (DNA): TGTGCCAGCAGCCCACGACAGTTCTCTGGAAACACCATATATTTT. Translated: CASSPRQFSGNTIYF. The complete variable domain, with remaining parts taken from reference TRBV7-2 and TRBJ1-3, reads GAGVSQSPSNKVTEKGKDVELRCDPISGHTALYWYRQSLGQGLEFLIYFQGNSAPDKSGLPSDRFSAERTGGSVSTLTIQRTQQEDSAVYLCASSPRQFSGNTIYFGEGSWLTVV.

This chain joins TRBV5-4 and TRBJ2-1, with D tentatively TRBD2 (7 bases). Germline loops: CDR1 SGHNT, CDR2 YYREEE (reference sequence). The length of the CDR3 is 17 residues. V was cut by 0 bases and J by 4 bases, with 17 bases left in between. The CDR3 coding sequence is TGTGCCAGCAGCTTGGGGGGGGGCGGGAGAAGGTACAATGAGCAGTTCTTC. This sequence encodes CASSLGGGGRRYNEQFF.

This clone has just one count. The chain employs TRBV6-1 and TRBJ1-5; TRBD1 aligns across 7 bases. V lost 2 bases, J lost 5 bases, and 3 bases stayed unmatched. Per the germline V gene, CDR1 is MNHNS and CDR2 is SASEGT. CDR3 length: 14 amino acids. The CDR3 coding sequence is TGTGCCAGCAGTGAATCAGGGGGTCATCAGCCCCAGCATTTT. It yields the protein CASSESGGHQPQHF.